Each of the 19 T cell receptor beta chains below was sequenced from the same sample in a study of T cell responses to AZD1222 COVID-19 vaccine listed by TCRdb under 2021. Library preparation was by the immunoSEQ multiplex PCR assay. TCRdb took over this immuneACCESS table, retaining in-frame rearrangements with V and J assigned. Such tables are incomplete; in checked studies, under half of the missing clones stem from an unresolved V gene, and the remainder is unexplained. This sample has around 180,000 clones in its table, and approximately 94% of those were observed once. Over 7.5% of the sample is in the top ten clones. According to the study, the label for this sample's time point signals: baseline before first vaccination. Sample: peripheral blood, taken on day 0 of AZD1222 vaccination. These receptors were collected from an adult in good health.

The chain recombines TRBV19 with TRBJ2-1, with 12 bases fitting TRBD2. J lost 9 bases, V lost 9 bases, and 9 bases had no gene match. This CDR3 is built from 14 residues. CDR1 is LNHDA, CDR2 SQIVND, per germline (reference sequence). CDR3 sequence reads: CARIRLAGVSEQFF. Here the CDR3 DNA reads TGTGCCAGAATCCGACTAGCGGGAGTTTCTGAGCAGTTCTTC. Complete variable domain (other parts from reference TRBV19 and TRBJ2-1): DGGITQSPKYLFRKEGQNVTLSCEQNLNHDAMYWYRQDPGQGLRLIYYSQIVNDFQKGDIAEGYSVSREKKESFPLTVTSAQKNPTAFYLCARIRLAGVSEQFFGPGTRLTVL.

This clone was observed a few times. The chain couples TRBV30 to TRBJ2-5; tentative D call: TRBD1 (6 bases). Germline V gene sequence: CDR1 GTSNPN, CDR2 SVGIG (reference sequence). Trimming took 5 bases from V and 2 from J, leaving 9 bases between them. The CDR3 contains 12 residues. In DNA form, the CDR3 reads TGTGCCTGGCGGCAGGGGCAAGAGACCCAGTACTTC. It codes for CAWRQGQETQYF.

CDR3 bases: TGTGCCAGCAGCCAAGAGGGGGGACGCACTGAAGCTTTCTTT. It codes for CASSQEGGRTEAFF. V usage is TRBV3-1 (or the pseudogene TRBV3-2) and J usage is TRBJ1-1, with D possibly being TRBD1 (5 bases). The germline gives CDR1 LGHDT, CDR2 YNNKEL (reference sequence). The CDR3 runs 14 residues. Trimming took 0 bases from V and 4 from J, leaving 9 bases between them.

The table lists this clone with a count of one. J is TRBJ2-7 and V is TRBV3-1 (or the pseudogene TRBV3-2), with D perhaps assigned TRBD1 or TRBD2 (5 bases each). Germline V gives CDR1 LGHDT, CDR2 YNNKEL (reference sequence). CDR3 size: 14 residues. V lost 1 base and J lost 7, with 14 bases in between. The CDR3 nucleotides read TGTGCCAGCAGCCAAGGGGGACCCTCGGGGGAGCAGTACTTC. Amino acids: CASSQGGPSGEQYF.

The gene calls are TRBV28 and TRBJ1-4; TRBD1 agrees at 7 bases. There are 13 residues in the CDR3. From germline, CDR1 is MDHEN and CDR2 SYDVKM. With V trimmed by 7 bases and J by 13 bases, 12 bases remained unmatched. DNA of the CDR3: TGTGCCAGCAAGAAAGGGACAGCAGAGGGACTGTTTTTT. The encoded protein is CASKKGTAEGLFF.

The chain is built from TRBV4-3 and TRBJ2-1, with 11 bases lining up with TRBD2. Trimming cost V 4 bases and J 8 bases; bases outside gene matches: 7. The CDR3 spans 15 residues. Per germline, CDR1 LGHNA and CDR2 YSLEER. CDR3 in amino acids: CASSPTSGNVDEQFF. The CDR3 nucleotides are TGCGCCAGCAGCCCGACTAGCGGGAACGTCGATGAGCAGTTCTTC.

V is TRBV6-5 and J is TRBJ1-1; D may be TRBD1 (6 bases). Between the trimmed V and J ends, which lost 6 bases and 0 bases, there was a span of 14 bases. The germline CDR1 and CDR2 sequences are MNHEY and SVGAGI. There are 15 residues in the CDR3. CDR3 bases: TGTGCCAGCAGACCGACAGGTATAATGAACACTGAAGCTTTCTTT. This sequence encodes CASRPTGIMNTEAFF.

The gene calls are TRBV21-1 and TRBJ2-7; the table's D call of TRBD1 was not tested on the DNA. TRBV21-1 is classified as a pseudogene. The CDR3 contains 16 residues. The chain's CDR3 is CASSNRTGGAINEQYF. The CDR3 DNA follows: TGTGCCAGCAGCAACCGAACAGGGGGCGCGATCAACGAGCAGTACTTC.

This clone is a singleton in its sample. The chain links TRBV24-1 to TRBJ2-7; TRBD1 aligns across 7 bases. The CDR3 has 13 amino acids. Losses at the gene ends were 4 bases for V and 3 bases for J; bases not matched to a gene: 2. From germline, CDR1 is KGHDR and CDR2 SFDVKD. For the CDR3, the DNA is TGTGCCACCAGTGAGAGGGACAGCTACGAGCAGTACTTC. Amino acids: CATSERDSYEQYF.

The rearrangement uses TRBV19 and TRBJ1-1, with 10 bases aligning to TRBD1. Trimming removed 7 bases from V and 4 bases from J; junction bases left unmatched: 6. Germline V gene lookup returns CDR1 LNHDA and CDR2 SQIVND (reference sequence). The CDR3 length is 14 residues. The CDR3 bases are TGTGCCAGTATCCGGACAGGGGGGTCCACTGAAGCTTTCTTT. Its protein product is CASIRTGGSTEAFF.

V is TRBV6-2 or TRBV6-3 and J is TRBJ2-1; maybe TRBD1 (5 bases). V was trimmed by 1 base and J by 3 bases, leaving 7 bases between them. This CDR3 region has 14 residues. Germline CDR1 MNHEY, CDR2 SVGEGT. DNA for the CDR3: TGTGCCAGCAGTTACTTACAGGTCTACAATGAGCAGTTCTTC. This codes for CASSYLQVYNEQFF.

The chain joins TRBV7-9 to TRBJ2-3; no firm D call. V lost 5 bases and J lost 7, with 10 bases in between. The CDR3 has 12 amino acids. Germline V CDR1 and CDR2: SEHNR, FQNEAQ (reference sequence). Written as DNA, the CDR3 is TGTGCCAGCAGCCCAGGCGGTTATACGCAGTATTTT. This translates into CASSPGGYTQYF.

For the CDR3, the DNA is TGTGCCAGTAGTTCCACCAGGGGGGAGACCCAGTACTTC. It encodes CASSSTRGETQYF. The V and J genes are TRBV19 and TRBJ2-5, with TRBD1 matching 7 bases. Germline-derived CDR1 and CDR2 are LNHDA and SQIVND (reference sequence). CDR3 size: 13 residues. V lost 5 bases to trimming and J lost 5 bases; unmatched junction nucleotides: 5.

V usage is TRBV10-3 and J usage is TRBJ2-3; D perhaps matches TRBD2 (5 bases). The CDR3 totals 11 residues. V dropped 2 bases and J dropped 8 bases, with 5 bases sitting between them. CDR1 ENHRY and CDR2 SYGVKD come from the germline V gene. The CDR3 nucleotides are TGTGCCATCAGTGAGCGGGGTACGCAGTATTTT. Its protein product is CAISERGTQYF.

This chain connects TRBV5-1 to TRBJ1-6; D ambiguous. CDR1 is SGHRS, CDR2 YFSETQ, per germline. The CDR3 runs 14 residues. The ends were cut back, 4 bases at V and 7 bases at J, with 12 bases in the middle. The CDR3 sequence: CASSKGVQNSPLHF. CDR3 DNA sequence: TGCGCCAGCAGCAAGGGTGTTCAGAATTCACCCCTCCACTTT.

J is TRBJ2-5 and V is TRBV24-1, with 9 bases identical to TRBD2. V lost 4 bases and J lost 4; bases outside the gene matches: 6. The CDR3 consists of 15 residues. Germline CDR1 is KGHDR and CDR2 is SFDVKD. The CDR3: CATSEPGLASETQYF. CDR3 bases: TGTGCCACCAGTGAGCCGGGACTAGCTTCAGAGACCCAGTACTTC.

This chain links TRBV6-5 with TRBJ1-5, with TRBD1 identical over 7 bases. The junction had 2 bases not matched to a gene; V was cut back by 5 bases and J by 4 bases. CDR1 and CDR2 (germline): MNHEY, SVGAGI. This CDR3 comprises 13 residues. The CDR3 DNA follows: TGTGCCAGCAGTCCACAGGGGAATCAGCCCCAGCATTTT. It specifies CASSPQGNQPQHF.

CDR3 bases: TGTGCCACCAGCAGGGCCCGGGGAGGGGTTGGGTACGAGCAGTACTTC. Its protein is CATSRARGGVGYEQYF. The rearrangement uses TRBV15 and TRBJ2-7; TRBD2 matches 7 bases. This CDR3 has 16 residues. CDR1 LNHNV and CDR2 YYDKDF come from the germline V gene (reference sequence). V lost 3 bases, J lost 4 bases, and 12 bases stayed unmatched. Full variable domain (rest looked up from reference TRBV15 and TRBJ2-7): DAMVIQNPRYQVTQFGKPVTLSCSQTLNHNVMYWYQQKSSQAPKLLFHYYDKDFNNEADTPDNFQSRRPNTSFCFLDIRSPGLGDTAMYLCATSRARGGVGYEQYFGPGTRLTVT.

The J gene is TRBJ2-3, the V gene TRBV7-3, with a possible D match to TRBD1 (5 bases). The CDR3 is 11 amino acids. Per germline, CDR1 SGHTA and CDR2 FQGTGA. V dropped 6 bases and J dropped 6 bases, with 7 bases sitting between them. CDR3 DNA sequence: TGTGCCAGCAGTCAGGGTGATACGCAGTATTTT. It codes for CASSQGDTQYF.